This is a list of T cell receptor beta chains from one sample in a study of blood T cell repertoires in COVID-19. Sequenced by immunoSEQ multiplex PCR; TCRdb stores in-frame clones only, minus some. The sample records about 480,000 clones, around 89% being singletons. The sequenced material came from peripheral blood. The receptors originated from a woman between 45 and 60 years old with COVID-19, enrolled during active disease. Both conserved end residues are part of each CDR3. D genes are given only for firm matches. Rows give clone size only sometimes, using once, few, many, or a class for an expanded clone.

d_gene,j_gene,v_gene,abundance,len,CDR3nt,CDR3aa
-,TRBJ2-7,TRBV9,-,13,TGTGCCAGCAGCGAGGGACTTGTCGACGAGCAGTACTTC,CASSEGLVDEQYF
-,TRBJ1-3,TRBV18,-,15,TGTGCCAGCTCACCGACAGCTATCTCTGGAAACACCATATATTTT,CASSPTAISGNTIYF
TRBD1,TRBJ1-1,TRBV28,few,15,TGTGCCAGCAGTTCTCTACAGGGGTTGAACACTGAAGCTTTCTTT,CASSSLQGLNTEAFF
-,TRBJ1-2,TRBV19,once,13,TGTGCCAGTAGTATTACAGGTCTTCGTGGCTACACCTTC,CASSITGLRGYTF
-,TRBJ2-5,TRBV19,-,15,TGTGCCAGTACTTCCGGGACAACCTTTAAAGAGACCCAGTACTTC,CASTSGTTFKETQYF
TRBD1,TRBJ1-2,TRBV6-5,-,14,TGTGCCAGCAGCCCCGGACAGGCGGGAAGGGGCTACACCTTC,CASSPGQAGRGYTF
TRBD1,TRBJ2-2,TRBV10-3,-,14,TGTGCCATCAGCGGACAGGAGAACACCGGGGAGCTGTTTTTT,CAISGQENTGELFF
TRBD2,TRBJ2-3,TRBV19,-,15,TGTGCCAGTTCCACCGGACTAGCGGGCACAGATACGCAGTATTTT,CASSTGLAGTDTQYF
TRBD2,TRBJ2-7,TRBV5-1,-,15,TGCGCCAGCAGCCTCGGACTAGCGGGGTTCTACGAGCAGTACTTC,CASSLGLAGFYEQYF
TRBD1,TRBJ1-1,TRBV10-3,-,17,TGTGCCATCAGTGACAGAGGAGGTACAGGGGTGAACACTGAAGCTTTCTTT,CAISDRGGTGVNTEAFF
TRBD1,TRBJ2-7,TRBV28,-,15,TGTGCCAGCAGACTGACAGGGATGAACTACTACGAGCAGTACTTC,CASRLTGMNYYEQYF
-,TRBJ1-1,TRBV11-3,-,12,TGTGCCAGCAGCCTCGGGGGATCTGGTGCTTTCTTT,CASSLGGSGAFF
-,TRBJ1-2,TRBV6-5,-,15,TGTGCCAGCACCCTCCCGGACCTGTCGGGGAGTGGCTACACCTTC,CASTLPDLSGSGYTF
-,TRBJ2-2,TRBV4-1,-,16,TGCGCCAGCAGCCAAGGCAGTCTAGGAGGGGCCGGGGAGCTGTTTTTT,CASSQGSLGGAGELFF
-,TRBJ1-6,TRBV21-1,-,14,TGTGCCAGCAGCAACCGACAGGGAGAATCACCCCTCCACTTT,CASSNRQGESPLHF
-,TRBJ2-1,TRBV24-1,-,14,TGTGCCACCAGTGATTTGGTGCTTGGCGGTGAGCAGTTCTTC,CATSDLVLGGEQFF
TRBD1,TRBJ2-1,TRBV5-1,-,13,TGCGCCAGCAGCCTTACGCAAGGGGGCCCACAGTTCTTC,CASSLTQGGPQFF
-,TRBJ2-1,TRBV5-4,few,11,TGTGCCAGCGCAGGGGTGGATGAGCAGTTCTTC,CASAGVDEQFF
TRBD2,TRBJ2-3,TRBV6-4,-,15,TGTGCCAGCAGCTCAACGGGACTAAGCACAGATACGCAGTATTTT,CASSSTGLSTDTQYF
-,TRBJ1-2,TRBV19,few,11,TGTGCCAGCGGACAGTATTATGGCTACACCTTC,CASGQYYGYTF
-,TRBJ1-4,TRBV3-1/TRBV3-2,-,16,TGTGCCAGCAGCCAGAAATGGCGGGCAACTAATGAAAAACTGTTTTTT,CASSQKWRATNEKLFF
-,TRBJ1-1,TRBV7-9,-,12,TGTGCCAGCAGGGGTGGGAGCGCTGAAGCTTTCTTT,CASRGGSAEAFF
TRBD1,TRBJ1-1,TRBV5-1,once,15,TGCGCCAGCAGCGGGGGGACAGACTTGAACACTGAAGCTTTCTTT,CASSGGTDLNTEAFF
-,TRBJ2-1,TRBV3-1/TRBV3-2,-,15,TGTGCCAGCAGCCAACGGGGAGGCCCTTACAATGAGCAGTTCTTC,CASSQRGGPYNEQFF
-,TRBJ1-1,TRBV6-1,-,13,TGTGCCAGCAGTGACGACCGGGACACTGAAGCTTTCTTT,CASSDDRDTEAFF
-,TRBJ1-5,TRBV19,-,14,TGTGCCAGTAGTATTTGGGGGGTGGATCAGCCCCAGCATTTT,CASSIWGVDQPQHF
-,TRBJ2-5,TRBV30,-,13,TGTGCCTACCTAAGGGGGGGCGCGGAGACCCAGTACTTC,CAYLRGGAETQYF
-,TRBJ2-1,TRBV14,-,15,TGTGCCAGCAGCCAAGTTGCCAGCTCCTACAATGAGCAGTTCTTC,CASSQVASSYNEQFF
TRBD1,TRBJ1-5,TRBV11-2,-,16,TGTGCCAGCAGCCCCCGGACAGGGGGGACCAATCAGCCCCAGCATTTT,CASSPRTGGTNQPQHF
-,TRBJ1-5,TRBV3-1/TRBV3-2,-,13,TGTGCCAGCAGCCCTGACAGGAATCAGCCCCAGCATTTT,CASSPDRNQPQHF
TRBD2,TRBJ2-3,TRBV5-4,-,15,TGTGCCAGCAGCCGGGGGGCGGGGGGCGCAGATACGCAGTATTTT,CASSRGAGGADTQYF
-,TRBJ1-1,TRBV3-1/TRBV3-2,-,15,TGTGCCAGCAGCCAGCGGGGTGGGGAAAACACTGAAGCTTTCTTT,CASSQRGGENTEAFF
-,TRBJ2-7,TRBV14,-,16,TGTGCCAGCAGCCATTTCAGCGGCGGGGGCGGTTACGAGCAGTACTTC,CASSHFSGGGGYEQYF
TRBD1,TRBJ1-2,TRBV30,few,12,TGTGCCTCCGGACAGGGGGAGTATGGCTACACCTTC,CASGQGEYGYTF
-,TRBJ1-1,TRBV30,-,13,TGTGCCTGGAGTTTCCAGTCGGGTACTGAAGCTTTCTTT,CAWSFQSGTEAFF
-,TRBJ1-4,TRBV9,-,14,TGTGCCAGCAATCCTGGCGGGAGTAATGAAAAACTGTTTTTT,CASNPGGSNEKLFF
-,TRBJ1-2,TRBV23-1,once,14,TGCGCCAGCAGTCAATCGAAGACGTCAGGGGGCTACACCTTC,CASSQSKTSGGYTF
TRBD1,TRBJ2-7,TRBV3-1/TRBV3-2,-,14,TGTGCCAGCAGCCTTGGACAGGGTTACCGGGAGCAGTACTTC,CASSLGQGYREQYF
-,TRBJ2-1,TRBV5-5,-,15,TGTGCCAGCAGCTTGGCTAGGGTTATAGGAGGTGAGCAGTTCTTC,CASSLARVIGGEQFF
TRBD2,TRBJ2-2,TRBV4-2,-,18,TGTGCCAGCAGCCGCCCCAGCGGCGGGGGGCCCAACACCGGGGAGCTGTTTTTT,CASSRPSGGGPNTGELFF
-,TRBJ1-1,TRBV19,-,13,TGTGCCAGTATTTTAACACCGAACACTGAAGCTTTCTTT,CASILTPNTEAFF
-,TRBJ2-7,TRBV3-1/TRBV3-2,-,14,TGTGCCAGCAGCCAAGGGTCGACTCTCGCCGAGCAGTACTTC,CASSQGSTLAEQYF
-,TRBJ2-7,TRBV28,-,14,TGTGCCAGCAAGGGGGGGAAAGCCCTTTACGAGCAGTACTTC,CASKGGKALYEQYF
TRBD1,TRBJ1-2,TRBV6-5,-,12,TGTGCCAGCAGAGACGGGACAGGCGGCTACACCTTC,CASRDGTGGYTF
TRBD1,TRBJ1-1,TRBV28,-,15,TGTGCCAGCAGTACCTTACAGGGGGTAGCCACTGAAGCTTTCTTT,CASSTLQGVATEAFF
-,TRBJ1-4,TRBV27,-,12,TGTGCCAGCGGCAGACTTAATGAAAAACTGTTTTTT,CASGRLNEKLFF
-,TRBJ1-1,TRBV11-2,-,14,TGTGCCAGCAGCTTACGCCGGGTGAACACTGAAGCTTTCTTT,CASSLRRVNTEAFF
-,TRBJ1-1,TRBV5-1,-,14,TGCGCCAGCAGCTTCTCAGGAGGGAACACTGAAGCTTTCTTT,CASSFSGGNTEAFF